The sequence of this T cell receptor beta chain was determined in a study of blood T cell repertoires in COVID-19 (dated by TCRdb to 2020 to 2022). Notes on the research overall: Collaborator samples came from the United States, Italy and Spain and covered acute and convalescent phases of COVID-19. The prospective study material was composed of cDNA or gDNA derived from T cells, B-cell-depleted T cells, or PBMCs. Subjects who had been exposed to COVID-19, were actively infected with it, or had recovered from it provided the deeply sampled blood TCRbeta repertoires that made up the dataset. The repertoires were made available in a free public database intended to serve as a resource for research on the immune response to SARS-CoV-2. Samples came from the ongoing ImmuneRACE study (first 160 participants) plus 1,254 subjects from 6 global collaborators. Nearly every sample came with metadata listing a de-identified subject ID, COVID-19 status, age in years and sex. HLA class I and class II types, where available, came from metadata supplied by the sample provider rather than from assay-based typing. What the authors observed across the whole study: The quantity of clinical and demographic metadata differed by source and by participant and was supplied without curation.

In the case of this clone: What this receptor recognizes is not known. Base qualities were left out, and no much larger clone turns up one base away.

Via the germline V gene, CDR1 is SGHRS and CDR2 YFSETQ. There are 14 amino acids in the CDR3, from cysteine to phenylalanine inclusive. The DNA shown is the 42-base CDR3, in frame from base 1. Ends trimmed: V by 4 bases, J by 9 bases; bases unmatched to a gene: 6. Participants in the prospective study were aged 18 to 89 years, lived in over 20 United States geographic areas, and enrolled through a virtual design. To assign participants to cohorts, the prospective study relied on clinical history that participants themselves reported in a screening survey and a study questionnaire. A participant counted as exposed if, within 2 weeks of entering the study, that participant had been in contact with someone who had a PCR-confirmed or clinician-diagnosed COVID-19 case. In the prospective study, mobile phlebotomists collected whole blood, serum and a nasopharyngeal or oropharyngeal swab from each participant. Additional blood draws and questionnaires over an approximately 2-month period could optionally be provided by prospective study participants. Blood samples from the prospective study were shipped frozen or at room temperature prior to DNA extraction.

TCRbeta CDR3 regions were amplified from genomic DNA by means of the immunoSEQ Assay, a bias-controlled multiplex PCR. Per the source publication's procedure: The number of nucleated cells in each sample was estimated from the amplification of reference gene primers within the assay. To quantify the absolute abundance of each unique TCRbeta CDR3 rearrangement, sequence reads were collapsed and filtered. Productive Simpson clonality was computed per sample as the square root of Simpson's diversity index over productive rearrangements. TCRdb limited this immuneACCESS table to in-frame rearrangements with V and J called. A share of clones is missing; checked studies link under half to unresolved V genes, and the rest is unexplained. Clone size and V and J calls were adopted from that table, with D and trimming inferred from the DNA. The sample has roughly 400,000 clones on record, approximately 90% of them singletons. The ten top clones hold over 0.7% of the sample.

The source of this sequence is a woman between 35 and 50 years old who had been exposed to COVID-19. The chain joins TRBV5-1 to TRBJ1-6; 8 bases in the junction line up with TRBD1. The sequenced sample consisted of PBMCs or T cells enriched from blood (not recorded which). CDR3 sequence: CASSPGQAGSPLHF. Read as DNA, the sequence is TGCGCCAGCAGCCCGGGACAGGCTGGTTCACCCCTCCACTTT.